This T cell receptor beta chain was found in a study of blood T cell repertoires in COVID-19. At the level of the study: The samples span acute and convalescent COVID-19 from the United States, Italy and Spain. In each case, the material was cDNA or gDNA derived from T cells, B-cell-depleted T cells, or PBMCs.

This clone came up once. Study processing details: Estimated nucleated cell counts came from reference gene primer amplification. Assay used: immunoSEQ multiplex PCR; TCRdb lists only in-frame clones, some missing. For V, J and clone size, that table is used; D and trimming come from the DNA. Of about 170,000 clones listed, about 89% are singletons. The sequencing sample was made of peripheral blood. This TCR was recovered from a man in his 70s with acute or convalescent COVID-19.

CDR3 amino acids: CASSPRQGNEKLFF. CDR3 bases: TGTGCCAGCAGCCCCCGACAGGGAAATGAAAAACTGTTTTTT. The V call is TRBV9, the J call TRBJ1-4, with 7 bases lining up with TRBD1. V trimming: 4 bases; J trimming: 5 bases; junction bases outside the gene matches: 5. CDR1 and CDR2 from the germline V gene are SGDLS and YYNGEE. This CDR3 has 14 residues. Using reference TRBV9 and TRBJ1-4 for the parts outside the CDR3, the full variable domain is DSGVTQTPKHLITATGQRVTLRCSPRSGDLSVYWYQQSLDQGLQFLIQYYNGEERAKGNILERFSAQQFPDLHSELNLSSLELGDSALYFCASSPRQGNEKLFFGSGTQLSVL.